The count of the clone carrying this T cell receptor beta chain is one. V dropped 0 bases and J dropped 4; count of bases not matched to a gene: 3. The CDR3 covers 15 residues. Germline values: CDR1 SSHAT, CDR2 FNYEAQ (reference sequence). These data originate in a study of blood T cell repertoires in COVID-19. Study-level information: Sources were T cells, B-cell-depleted T cells, or PBMCs; the material itself was cDNA or gDNA.

Study members were between roughly 18 and 100 years old and lived in about two dozen US regions. Recovered status in Cohort 3 required two negative PCRs, clearance, or symptom resolution. Assay: immunoSEQ multiplex PCR; the TCRdb copy retains only in-frame clones and omits some. The data hold a few hundred thousand clones, with about 87% observed a single time. The V and J genes are TRBV7-7 and TRBJ2-7; 10 positions match TRBD2. Material for sequencing was PBMCs or T cells enriched from blood (not recorded which). This receptor was obtained from a woman under 30 who had recovered from COVID-19. The CDR3 region is CASSLASGRGYEQYF. CDR3 nucleotides: TGTGCCAGCAGCTTAGCGAGCGGGAGGGGTTACGAGCAGTACTTC.